This T cell receptor (beta chain) was sequenced during a study of OX40 agonist ivuxolimab in advanced cancers. Regarding this clone: This sample includes further DNA sequences coding for the same CDR3.

The CDR3 runs to 13 residues. V dropped 2 bases and J dropped 8 bases, with 12 bases sitting between them. Germline values: CDR1 MRHNA, CDR2 SNTAGT. Clones were read by immunoSEQ multiplex PCR, and TCRdb kept only the in-frame ones, dropping some. The sample carries tens of thousands of clones, about 81% recorded once. The source is an adult with an advanced solid tumor such as melanoma, head and neck, liver or kidney cancer. The chain uses TRBV6-4 and TRBJ1-2; the D is unclear. This material consisted of CD4+ or CD8+ T cells sorted from blood, taken in a trial of the OX40 agonist ivuxolimab. CDR3 coding DNA: TGTGCCAGCAGTGACCCGGGGAGTCGGGGCTACACCTTC. Residues: CASSDPGSRGYTF.